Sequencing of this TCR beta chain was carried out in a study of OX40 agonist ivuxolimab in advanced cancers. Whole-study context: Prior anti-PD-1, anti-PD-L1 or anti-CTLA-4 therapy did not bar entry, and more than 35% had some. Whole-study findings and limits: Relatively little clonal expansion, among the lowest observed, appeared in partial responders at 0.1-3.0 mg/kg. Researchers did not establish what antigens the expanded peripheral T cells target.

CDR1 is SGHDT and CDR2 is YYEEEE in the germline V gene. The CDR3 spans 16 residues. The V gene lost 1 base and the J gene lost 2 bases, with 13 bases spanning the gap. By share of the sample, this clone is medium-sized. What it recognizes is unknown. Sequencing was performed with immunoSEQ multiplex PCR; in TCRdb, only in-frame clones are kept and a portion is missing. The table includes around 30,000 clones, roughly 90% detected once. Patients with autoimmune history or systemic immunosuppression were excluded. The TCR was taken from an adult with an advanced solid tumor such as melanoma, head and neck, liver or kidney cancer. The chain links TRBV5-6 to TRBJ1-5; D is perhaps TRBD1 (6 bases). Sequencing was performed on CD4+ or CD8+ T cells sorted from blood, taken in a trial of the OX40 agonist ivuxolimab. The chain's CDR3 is CASSLFQGPGNQPQHF. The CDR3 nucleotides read TGTGCCAGCAGCTTGTTTCAGGGGCCCGGCAATCAGCCCCAGCATTTT.